What follows is one T cell receptor (beta chain) and its context. Its antigen is currently unknown. The entry originates in a study of cytotoxic CD8 clonotypes in ibrutinib-treated CLL. At the level of the study: Partial response was seen in approximately 24 patients and complete response in 2; after median around 72 months, about 14 stayed remitted, around 12 progressed. The study's findings and limits: Baseline-level clonality went beyond age-matched healthy donors and moved in step with circulating CD8+ T-cell counts.

Deep sequencing aimed at 1 in 200,000 to 1 in 1 million T cells' resolution. Sequenced by immunoSEQ multiplex PCR; TCRdb stores in-frame clones only, minus some. Seen here are 12,000 or so clones, around 81% observed once, and the top ten hold 22%. The receptor's source is a human donor with chronic lymphocytic leukemia. The sequences come from PBMCs, collected at disease progression, from a patient treated with ibrutinib.

CDR3 protein: CASSLLWTRRDEQYF. In DNA, the CDR3 is TGTGCCAGTAGTCTCCTCTGGACTAGGAGGGACGAGCAGTACTTC. The gene calls are TRBV19 and TRBJ2-7, with TRBD2 matching 7 bases. The CDR3 sequence is 15 residues long. V was clipped by 5 bases and J by 5 bases; unmatched bases: 12. Germline V gives CDR1 LNHDA, CDR2 SQIVND (reference sequence).